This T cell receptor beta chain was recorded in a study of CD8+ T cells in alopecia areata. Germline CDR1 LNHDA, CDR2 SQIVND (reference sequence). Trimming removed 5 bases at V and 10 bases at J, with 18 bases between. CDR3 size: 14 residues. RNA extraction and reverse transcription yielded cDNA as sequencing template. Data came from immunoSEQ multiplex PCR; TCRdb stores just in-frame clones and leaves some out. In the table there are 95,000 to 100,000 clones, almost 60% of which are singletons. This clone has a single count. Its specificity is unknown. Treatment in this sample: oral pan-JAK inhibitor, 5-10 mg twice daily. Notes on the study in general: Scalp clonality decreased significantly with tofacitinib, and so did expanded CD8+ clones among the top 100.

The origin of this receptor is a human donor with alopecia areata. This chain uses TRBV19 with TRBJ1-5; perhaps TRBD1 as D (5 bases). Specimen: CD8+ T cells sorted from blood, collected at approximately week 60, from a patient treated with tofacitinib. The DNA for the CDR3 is TGTGCCAGTAGTCCCACGTCCAGGGAAGACCCCCAGCATTTT. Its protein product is CASSPTSREDPQHF.